This TCR beta chain came from a study of blood T cell repertoires in COVID-19. Turning to the study itself: Samples taken during acute and convalescent COVID-19 were collected in the United States, Italy and Spain. T cells, B-cell-depleted T cells, or PBMCs supplied cDNA or gDNA.

Per the original methods: Reference gene primer amplification gave nucleated cell count estimates. Clones were read by immunoSEQ multiplex PCR, and TCRdb kept only the in-frame ones, dropping some. Clone size and V and J calls were adopted from that table, with D and trimming inferred from the DNA. The sample yields approximately 500,000 clones, approximately 83% seen once. The germline V gene has CDR1 SGHDT and CDR2 YYEEEE. This CDR3 contains 16 residues. The ends were cut back, 3 bases at V and 0 bases at J, with 16 bases in the middle. V is TRBV5-6 and J is TRBJ2-7; TRBD2 might be the D (6 bases). What was sequenced was peripheral blood. The receptor's source is a human donor in a cohort sampled during active COVID-19. Here the CDR3 DNA reads TGTGCCAGCAGCTCTGAATCGGGACTCGGCTCCTACGAGCAGTACTTC. It translates to CASSSESGLGSYEQYF.